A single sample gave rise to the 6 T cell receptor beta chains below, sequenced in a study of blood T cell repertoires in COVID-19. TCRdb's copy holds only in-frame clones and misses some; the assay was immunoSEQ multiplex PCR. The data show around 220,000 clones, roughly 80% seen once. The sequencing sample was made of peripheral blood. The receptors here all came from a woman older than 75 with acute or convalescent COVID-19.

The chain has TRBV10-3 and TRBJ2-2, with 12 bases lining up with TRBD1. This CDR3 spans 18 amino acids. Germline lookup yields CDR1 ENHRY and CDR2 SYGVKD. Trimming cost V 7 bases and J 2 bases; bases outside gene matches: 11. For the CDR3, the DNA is TGTGCCATCACCGGGACAGGGGGCCCTGGCAGAAACACCGGGGAGCTGTTTTTT. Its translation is CAITGTGGPGRNTGELFF.

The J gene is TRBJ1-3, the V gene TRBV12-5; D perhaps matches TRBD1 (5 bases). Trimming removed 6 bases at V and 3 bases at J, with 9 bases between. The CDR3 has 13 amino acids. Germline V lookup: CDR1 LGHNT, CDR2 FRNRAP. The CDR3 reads CASGSDNGNTIYF. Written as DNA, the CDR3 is TGTGCTAGTGGCTCGGACAATGGAAACACCATATATTTT.

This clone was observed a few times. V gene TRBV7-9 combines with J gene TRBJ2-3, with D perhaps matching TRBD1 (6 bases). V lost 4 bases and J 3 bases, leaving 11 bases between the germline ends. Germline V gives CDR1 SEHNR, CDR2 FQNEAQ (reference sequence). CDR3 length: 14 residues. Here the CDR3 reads CASSSDSGTDTQYF. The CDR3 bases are TGTGCCAGCAGCTCGGACAGCGGAACAGATACGCAGTATTTT.

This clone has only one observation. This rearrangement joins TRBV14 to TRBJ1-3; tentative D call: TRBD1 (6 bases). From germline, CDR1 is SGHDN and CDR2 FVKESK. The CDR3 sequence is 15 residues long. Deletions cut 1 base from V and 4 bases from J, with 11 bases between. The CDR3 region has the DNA TGTGCCAGCAGCCAAGCACAGGGTCCAGGAAACACCATATATTTT. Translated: CASSQAQGPGNTIYF.

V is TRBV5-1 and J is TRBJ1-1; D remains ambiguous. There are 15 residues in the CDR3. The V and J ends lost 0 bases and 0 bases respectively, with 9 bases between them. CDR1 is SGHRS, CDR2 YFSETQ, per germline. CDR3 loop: CASSLDSPLNTEAFF. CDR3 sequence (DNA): TGCGCCAGCAGCTTGGATTCCCCCTTGAACACTGAAGCTTTCTTT.

The CDR3 protein is CATSRLGEAAFF. In DNA, the CDR3 is TGTGCCACCAGCAGATTAGGGGAGGCGGCTTTCTTT. This rearrangement joins TRBV15 to TRBJ1-1; D is possibly TRBD1 (5 bases). The CDR3 is made up of 12 amino acids. Per germline, CDR1 LNHNV and CDR2 YYDKDF (reference sequence). Trimming stripped 2 bases from V and 11 bases from J, with 12 bases between. Based on the CDR3 plus reference TRBV15 and TRBJ1-1, the full variable domain is DAMVIQNPRYQVTQFGKPVTLSCSQTLNHNVMYWYQQKSSQAPKLLFHYYDKDFNNEADTPDNFQSRRPNTSFCFLDIRSPGLGDTAMYLCATSRLGEAAFFGQGTRLTVV.